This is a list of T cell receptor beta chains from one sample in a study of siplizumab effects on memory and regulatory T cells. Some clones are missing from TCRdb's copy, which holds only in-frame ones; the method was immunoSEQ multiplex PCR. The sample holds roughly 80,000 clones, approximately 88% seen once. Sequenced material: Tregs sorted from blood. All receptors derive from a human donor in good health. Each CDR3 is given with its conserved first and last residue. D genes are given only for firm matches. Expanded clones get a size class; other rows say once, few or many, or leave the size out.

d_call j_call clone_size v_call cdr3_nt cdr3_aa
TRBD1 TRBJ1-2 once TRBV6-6 TGTGCCAGCAGCGAACCGGGACAGGGGGCTTTGCATGGCTACACCTTC CASSEPGQGALHGYTF
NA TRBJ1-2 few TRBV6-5 TGTGCCAGCAGTAATCAGCTGGGTGACTATGGCTACACCTTC CASSNQLGDYGYTF
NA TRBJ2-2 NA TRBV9 TGTGCCAGCAGCGACGGGCAACTATTGGCCGGGGAGCTGTTTTTT CASSDGQLLAGELFF
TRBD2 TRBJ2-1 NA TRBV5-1 TGCGCCAGCAGCTTGGGGTCTAGCGGGTACAATGAGCAGTTCTTC CASSLGSSGYNEQFF
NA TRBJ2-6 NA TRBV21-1 TGTGCCAGCAGCAATCTAGTCAGGTTTTCGGGACAGGGGCTTTCTGGGGCCAACGTCCTGACTTTC CASSNLVRFSGQGLSGANVLTF
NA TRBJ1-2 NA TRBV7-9 TGTGCCAGCAGCTTAGGTGGTCTCTTCTATGGCTACACCTTC CASSLGGLFYGYTF
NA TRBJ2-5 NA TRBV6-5 TGTGCCAGCAGTTACTTCTCAAGGGGGAGAGGGGAGACCCAGTACTTC CASSYFSRGRGETQYF
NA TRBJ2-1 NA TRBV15 TGTGCCACCAGGGCCGACAACAATGAGCAGTTCTTC CATRADNNEQFF
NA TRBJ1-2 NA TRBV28 TGTGCCAGCAGTTATGGGGGGGGCTATGGCTACACCTTC CASSYGGGYGYTF
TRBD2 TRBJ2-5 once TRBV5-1 TGCGCCAGCAGCCTTAGCGGGGGGACCCAAGAGACCCAGTACTTC CASSLSGGTQETQYF
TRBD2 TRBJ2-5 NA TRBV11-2 TGTGCCAGCAGCTTCGGTAGCGGGGGGCACCAAGAGACCCAGTACTTC CASSFGSGGHQETQYF
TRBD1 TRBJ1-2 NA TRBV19 TGTGCCACCTCATTCCGAGGGGGCGGCTTCAACTATGGCTACACCTTC CATSFRGGGFNYGYTF
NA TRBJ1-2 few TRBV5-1 TGCGCCAGCAGCTTGGACAGGGAAGGCTACACCTTC CASSLDREGYTF
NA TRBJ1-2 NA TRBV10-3 TGTGCCATCAGTGGGACAACTGGCTTTTATGGCTACACCTTC CAISGTTGFYGYTF
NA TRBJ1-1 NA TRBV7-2 TGTGCCAGCAGCTTAGTAAGTGGCCCGGGGAGAGCTTTCTTT CASSLVSGPGRAFF
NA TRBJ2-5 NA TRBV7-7 TGTGCCAGCAGCTTAGGCCCAAGCCAAGAGACCCAGTACTTC CASSLGPSQETQYF
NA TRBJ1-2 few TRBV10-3 TGTGCCATCAGTGGCTCTAACTATGGCTACACCTTC CAISGSNYGYTF
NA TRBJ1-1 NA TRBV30 TGTGCCTGGAGTGTATATCCCCCTGAAGCTTTCTTT CAWSVYPPEAFF
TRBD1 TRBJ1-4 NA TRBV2 TGTGCCAGCAGGCTGATCACAGGGGGAGAAAAACTGTTTTTT CASRLITGGEKLFF
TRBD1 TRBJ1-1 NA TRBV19 TGTGCCAGTAGTATAGGGGACAGACTCATGAACACTGAAGCTTTCTTT CASSIGDRLMNTEAFF
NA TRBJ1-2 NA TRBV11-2 TGTGCCAGCAGCGCACAGGGCGCGGGGGGCTACACCTTC CASSAQGAGGYTF
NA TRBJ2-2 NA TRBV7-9 TGTGCCAGCAGCTTAATGATGACCGGGGAGCTGTTTTTT CASSLMMTGELFF
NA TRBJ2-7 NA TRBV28 TGTGCCAGCAGTTTCCCGAGACAGAAGACCTACGAGCAGTACTTC CASSFPRQKTYEQYF
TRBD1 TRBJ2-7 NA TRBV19 TGTGCCAGTAGCAGGACAGGACGCTCCTACGAGCAGTACTTC CASSRTGRSYEQYF
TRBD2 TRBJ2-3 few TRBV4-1 TGCGCCAGCAGCCTCGGGACTAGCGGGGGGATAGATACGCAGTATTTT CASSLGTSGGIDTQYF
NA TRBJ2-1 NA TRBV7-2 TGTGCCAGCAGCTTACAGCGTTCCTACAATGAGCAGTTCTTC CASSLQRSYNEQFF
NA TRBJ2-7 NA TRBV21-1 TGTGCCAGCAGCATTGACAGGGCAGTCGAGCAGTACTTC CASSIDRAVEQYF
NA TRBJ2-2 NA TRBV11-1 TGTGCCAGCAGTCCCAAAGACTACTCCGGGGAGCTGTTTTTT CASSPKDYSGELFF
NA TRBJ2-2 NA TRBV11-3 TGTGCCAGCAGCGCCAGGGTCCCGGGGGCGGACGGGGAGCTGTTTTTT CASSARVPGADGELFF
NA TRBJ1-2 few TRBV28 TGTGCCAGCAGTTCCCCGACCCGGGGCCGCTATGGCTACACCTTC CASSSPTRGRYGYTF
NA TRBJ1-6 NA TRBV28 TGTGCCAGCAGAGCCCAGTCACCCCTCCACTTT CASRAQSPLHF
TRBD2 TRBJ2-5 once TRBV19 TGTGCCAGTAGTATAATCGTCGGGGGGGGAGAGACCCAGTACTTC CASSIIVGGGETQYF
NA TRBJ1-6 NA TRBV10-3 TGTGCCATCAAGGCAGGGTCGGATTCACCCCTCCACTTT CAIKAGSDSPLHF
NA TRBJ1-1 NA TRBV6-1 TGTGCCAGCAGGCCGGGACACTTGAACACTGAAGCTTTCTTT CASRPGHLNTEAFF
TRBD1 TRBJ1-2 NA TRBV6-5 TGTGCCAGCAGTTACGCAGGACAGGGGAAAAATGGCTACACCTTC CASSYAGQGKNGYTF